Sequencing of this T cell receptor (beta chain) was carried out in a study of shared clonotypes between healthy human individuals (TCRdb year 2020). For the study in its entirety: The cohort comprised a couple of women and three men aged 18 to 49 years. Different laboratories and diverse techniques were used to prepare libraries and sequence TCR repertoires, to increase sequencing depth and limit assay-specific biases. For each donor, CD4 naive and CD4 memory were each given three plates, CD8 naive was given two plates, and CD8 memory was given one plate. Per donor, leukapheresis produced somewhere between about 0.9 and 9.5 billion PBMCs. Blood TCR repertoires of about five healthy adults were deeply sequenced to estimate repertoire size and the extent of clonotype sharing between individuals.

Study-wide conclusions, independent of this receptor: Sampling was restricted to blood, and TCR repertoires in tissue are likely to differ from TCR repertoires in blood. Because the study included only a small number of donors, the genetic and exposure-history diversity represented was limited. When several donors were compared, the shared fraction of clonotypes was around 5% for naive CD4, about 4% for naive CD8, more than 2% for memory CD4, and around 0.37% for memory CD8. Pairwise subsampling led to the expectation that sequencing depth would affect the degree of clonotype sharing among donors. Rarefaction of sorted-subset datasets indicated incomplete sequencing despite the large sequencing depth. Naive subsets generally had larger estimated clonotype richness than memory subsets. Compared with non-shared clonotypes, the clonotypes found in all four sorted-subset donors had higher generation probabilities.

In the case of this clone: Its recognized antigen is unknown. No per-base quality is available; no much larger clone lies one base away.

The V end gives up 6 bases and the J end 1 base, leaving 12 bases in the junction not matched to a gene. For CDR1 and CDR2, the germline V gene (reference sequence) lists SEHNR and FQNEAQ. The CDR3 contains 18 residues, cysteine and phenylalanine counted. Just CDR3 DNA is preserved here, 54 bases in frame from base 1. Using the deep immunoSEQ assay, multiplex PCR amplified TCR CDR3 regions from genomic DNA. Genomic DNA extracted from each cell subset was distributed evenly over all wells of several immunoSEQ 96-well plates, and each plate served as one replicate. For sorted subsets, each replicate PCR was loaded with approximately 200 ng genomic DNA, equivalent to about 30,000 T cell genomes. Purified libraries were quantified with a Qubit 3.0 fluorometer, sized on a Bioanalyzer 2100, and re-quantified with the KAPA Library Quantification kit. Each immunoSEQ 96-well plate was sequenced on its own single-read 150-cycle Illumina NextSeq 550 flow cell. The published analysis was carried out like this. Because the immunoSEQ output held only junctional sequences and lacked quality scores, the filtering could not match the filtering applied to full-length reads. Sequences were annotated with PyIR, a Python wrapper for IgBLAST v1.9, using IMGT germline references to assign V/J genes and CDR3. Any read was removed if the V/J assignment was weak (E-value above 1e-6), the CDR3 was missing, or the read contained stop codons, out-of-frame junctions, or ambiguous translated residues. V3J clonotypes were defined as sequences sharing the same inferred V gene, J gene, and CDR3 amino acid sequence. The percentage overlap between two repertoires was calculated by dividing the number of shared unique clonotypes by the size of the smaller repertoire. RTK rarefaction, the Chao1 estimator, and Recon v2.1 estimates of unobserved clonotypes were used to assess repertoire richness. OLGA was used to compute generation probabilities for all TCRbeta clonotypes that the gDNA method yielded from a handful of donors. The table was pulled from immuneACCESS by TCRdb, which kept in-frame rearrangements only. Such tables lose some clones; where checked, under half of the loss comes from unresolved V genes, and the rest has no known cause. V and J calls and clone size follow that table, whereas D and trimming were derived from the DNA. The sample table shows over 300,000 clones, and about nine tenths are seen once. The top ten constitute 15% to 20% of the sample.

Healthy HIV-negative adults with no recently reported acute infections or vaccinations were included as donors. All donors were Caucasian adults living in Nashville, Tennessee, USA. CD8 memory samples combined magnetically selected CD45RO+ cells with CCR7-negative CD45RA+ effector memory (TemRA) cells. Blood was obtained by leukapheresis, after which PBMCs were separated by Ficoll-Histopaque density gradient centrifugation and cryopreserved in liquid nitrogen vapor phase. Purity and quantity of every magnetically sorted T cell population were checked by analytical flow cytometry. Genomic DNA was isolated from each sorted fraction and quantified by UV absorbance on a Nanodrop 2000c.

The sample was memory CD8+ T cells sorted from blood. The cell subset or site label here, explained by the study, means: CD45RO+ cells pooled with CCR7-negative TemRA cells. The source of this sequence is a man between 18 and 35 years old in good health. The V gene is TRBV7-9 and the J gene is TRBJ2-6, with 7 bases matching TRBD1. This receptor carries the CDR3 CASSFRREGASGANVLTF. The DNA sequence reads TGTGCCAGCAGTTTTCGGCGAGAGGGGGCGTCTGGGGCCAACGTCCTGACTTTC.